Included here is one T cell receptor beta chain sequence, with context. The antigen is not known. This entry comes from a study of cytomegalovirus exposure and HLA in healthy donors. Study overall: Earlier findings included some 120 million unique TCR beta sequences obtained from 180 million or so T cells. Study-level results: TRBV6-2, TRBV6-3 and other indistinguishable V segments were excluded.

60 Vbeta and 13 Jbeta primers were used in PCR. Data came from immunoSEQ multiplex PCR; TCRdb stores just in-frame clones and leaves some out. The sample lists about 150,000 clones, roughly four fifths occurring once. CDR3 length: 14 residues. Trimming took 5 bases from V and 2 from J, leaving 13 bases between them. CDR1 and CDR2 (germline): SGHTA, FQGNSA. The material sequenced was PBMCs. The chain carries TRBV7-2 and TRBJ2-7; D is possibly TRBD2 (8 bases). The receptor comes from a man between 18 and 35 years old in good health and CMV-seronegative. As DNA, the CDR3 is TGTGCCAGCAGCCGTAGCGGGACAGCCTACGAGCAGTACTTC. It specifies CASSRSGTAYEQYF.